The clone carrying this T cell receptor (beta chain) occurred a few times. The antigen is not known. These data are taken from a study of OX40 agonist ivuxolimab in advanced cancers. Study-wide results and caveats: The expanded peripheral T cells' antigen specificity was not determined.

TCRdb's table, derived via immunoSEQ multiplex PCR, lists solely in-frame clones and lacks some. Of more than 50,000 clones listed, roughly nine tenths were seen once; the top ten hold approximately 0.3%. V lost 3 bases and J lost 5; bases outside the gene matches: 12. The length of the CDR3 is 15 residues. Germline CDR1 and CDR2: GTSNPN and SVGIG (reference sequence). The receptor comes from an adult with an advanced solid tumor such as melanoma, head and neck, liver or kidney cancer. The rearrangement joins TRBV30 to TRBJ1-2; 7 nucleotides agree with TRBD1. Sequencing was performed on CD4+ or CD8+ T cells sorted from blood, taken in a trial of the OX40 agonist ivuxolimab. The CDR3: CAWSVPTGAGYGYTF. CDR3 sequence (DNA): TGTGCCTGGAGCGTACCTACAGGGGCGGGGTATGGCTACACCTTC.